The present T cell receptor (beta chain) was sequenced within a study of T cell responses to AZD1222 COVID-19 vaccine. Study in general: Analysis merged second doses at about 4 or about 12 weeks.

Concerning this clone: Its specificity is not known.

CDR1 MNHNY and CDR2 SVGAGI come from the germline V gene (reference sequence). The CDR3 consists of 15 residues. Trimming at V came to 2 bases and at J to 4 bases, leaving 2 bases not matched to a gene. The study, taken as a whole, reports: Baseline serostatus was positive in only six or seven AZD1222 recipients. At 160-218 and 743-854, vaccine-associated CD4 TCRs were dominant, and they spanned spike.

TCRdb keeps only in-frame clones here, not all; method: immunoSEQ multiplex PCR. The data contain 150,000 to 200,000 clones, more than 90% of them seen just once; the ten biggest clones take up approximately 2.5%. The source material was peripheral blood, sampled on day 0 of AZD1222 vaccination. The source is an adult in good health. This chain connects TRBV6-6 to TRBJ1-3, with TRBD1 matching 10 bases. The CDR3 protein is CASSYDRGPGNTIYF. Written as DNA, the CDR3 is TGTGCCAGCAGTTACGACAGGGGGCCAGGAAACACCATATATTTT.